These 4 T cell receptor beta chains were all obtained from the same sample, sequenced in a study of regulatory T cells in long-lasting Graves disease. The TCR beta library used iRepertoire HTBI primers with Arm-PCR amplification of CDR3. TCRdb reprocessed the multiplex PCR reads with MiXCR, giving one entry per CDR3 protein. Of more than 400,000 distinct CDR3 sequences listed, 16% are singletons. The time point is: newly diagnosed GD, antithyroid drugs for less than 3 months. The authors made the TCR library using RNA they extracted from PBMCs. The same sample was also studied in work on T cells in Graves' hyperthyroidism and ophthalmopathy.

The sequenced sample was peripheral blood mononuclear cells (PBMCs), obtained at new diagnosis, from a patient treated with antithyroid drugs. The source is a woman aged 30 to 39 with Graves disease.

This clonotype was detected a few times. The chain combines TRBV9 with TRBJ2-2; 7 bases are a match to TRBD1. V dropped 0 bases and J dropped 6; count of bases not matched to a gene: 5. The V gene's germline CDR1 is SGDLS and CDR2 YYNGEE. The CDR3 is made up of 15 amino acids. CDR3 loop: CASSVVQGSSGELFF. In DNA, the CDR3 is TGTGCCAGCAGCGTAGTACAGGGGAGTTCCGGGGAGCTGTTTTTT.

This clonotype was seen repeatedly, ten times or more. This chain links TRBV6-5 with TRBJ2-1; TRBD2 matches 15 bases. Germline assignment: CDR1 MNHEY and CDR2 SVGAGI. J gave up 8 bases and V 4 bases, and 6 bases lay outside the gene matches. The CDR3 contains 16 residues. In DNA, the CDR3 is TGTGCCAGCAGTTCCCCCCGGACTAGCGGGGGGGATGAGCAGTTCTTC. It encodes CASSSPRTSGGDEQFF.

This clonotype was found many times. The V gene is TRBV7-2, the J gene TRBJ2-7, with no clear D. Germline assignment: CDR1 SGHTA and CDR2 FQGNSA. This CDR3 comprises 17 residues. V was clipped by 5 bases and J by 0 bases, with 20 bases between them. Written as DNA, the CDR3 is TGTGCCAGCAGCCCTCTTGACCGGTACAGTAGCTCCTACGAGCAGTACTTC. This codes for CASSPLDRYSSSYEQYF.

In its sample, this clonotype was seen many times. The rearrangement joins TRBV20-1 to TRBJ1-2; tentatively, D is TRBD1 (6 bases). CDR1 and CDR2 (germline): DFQATT, SNEGSKA (reference sequence). Trimming took 0 bases from V and 4 from J, leaving 12 bases between them. This CDR3 spans 14 amino acids. In DNA form, the CDR3 reads TGCAGTGCTAGAGAGGACCCCAGGGGCTATGGCTACACCTTC. Residues: CSAREDPRGYGYTF.